One sample yielded the 5 T cell receptor beta chains listed below, sequenced in a study of CD8 T cells in Susac syndrome. Reverse transcription of about 0.5 to 1 ug RNA used random hexamers. MiXCR, applied by TCRdb to the immunoSEQ multiplex PCR reads, yields one record per CDR3 protein. Counted here are roughly 80,000 distinct CDR3 sequences, 90% to 95% occurring once; the ten biggest clones make up around 0.49%. Sequencing was done on a sample of CD8+ T cells from PBMCs. The source of these receptors is a human donor with multiple sclerosis.

The chain carries TRBV30 and TRBJ2-3, with D tentatively TRBD1 (6 bases). The CDR3 consists of 14 residues. Germline V gene data show CDR1 as GTSNPN and CDR2 as SVGIG (reference sequence). The V and J ends lost 2 bases and 4 bases respectively, with 13 bases between them. The CDR3 here is CAWSITGWADTQYF. The CDR3 DNA is TGTGCCTGGAGTATAACAGGGTGGGCAGATACGCAGTATTTT.

The chain combines TRBV13 with TRBJ1-1; D might be TRBD1 (5 bases). Germline CDR1 reads PRHDT; CDR2 reads FYEKMQ (reference sequence). The CDR3 sequence is 16 residues long. Trimming pared 4 bases from V and 2 bases from J, leaving 17 bases between. As DNA, the CDR3 is TGTGCCAGCAGCTCCCGGGGGAGGGGAGATAACACTGAAGCTTTCTTT. It codes for CASSSRGRGDNTEAFF.

The chain employs TRBV2 and TRBJ1-1; D gene ambiguous. V was trimmed by 6 bases and J by 2 bases, leaving 10 bases between them. Germline assignment: CDR1 SNHLY and CDR2 FYNNEI. The CDR3 spans 13 residues. The CDR3 sequence: CASSSWENTEAFF. The CDR3 DNA reads TGTGCCAGCAGCTCTTGGGAAAACACTGAAGCTTTCTTT.

The genes are TRBV27 and TRBJ1-4; no definite D call. Germline V lookup: CDR1 MNHEY, CDR2 SMNVEV (reference sequence). Between the trimmed V and J ends, which lost 2 bases and 8 bases, there was a span of 9 bases. There are 13 residues in the CDR3. The CDR3 DNA follows: TGTGCCAGCAGTTTAGGGATGGACGAAAAACTGTTTTTT. It codes for CASSLGMDEKLFF.

The chain carries TRBV7-8 and TRBJ1-6, with D perhaps TRBD1 (5 bases). The CDR3 totals 17 residues. Germline values: CDR1 SGHVS, CDR2 FQNEAQ. Trimming took off 3 bases at V and 2 bases at J, with 14 bases between the two ends. CDR3: CASSFTGDRTYNSPLHF. CDR3 DNA sequence: TGTGCCAGCAGCTTCACCGGGGACCGAACCTATAATTCACCCCTCCACTTT.